The 4 T cell receptor beta chains below all came from one sample that was sequenced in a study of human T cells and chemical hapten exposure. Using its own MiXCR run on the RACE reads, TCRdb lists one record per CDR3 protein. The sample yields about 300,000 distinct CDR3 sequences, approximately 5% seen once. The time point was: pre-sensitization, week 0. Treatment meaning: therapeutic diphenylcyclopropenone sensitization with weekly scalp DPC. The source material was whole blood, sampled in connection with sensitization to the hapten diphenylcyclopropenone (DPC). The receptors come from a young woman with alopecia areata. Some clones in this sample may be carry-over from other donors' samples.

The V gene is TRBV7-9, the J gene TRBJ1-4; no clear D gene. Germline lookup yields CDR1 SEHNR and CDR2 FQNEAQ (reference sequence). The CDR3 sequence is 15 residues long. V was shortened by 2 bases and J by 4 bases, with 11 bases between the two germline ends. This CDR3 reads CASSLSYYFNEKLFF. The CDR3 nucleotides are TGTGCCAGCAGCTTAAGCTACTACTTTAATGAAAAACTGTTTTTT. Filled out from reference TRBV7-9 and TRBJ1-4, the complete variable domain reads DTGVSQNPRHKITKRGQNVTFRCDPISEHNRLYWYRQTLGQGPEFLTYFQNEAQLEKSRLLSDRFSAERPKGSFSTLEIQRTEQGDSAMYLCASSLSYYFNEKLFFGSGTQLSVL.

This clonotype was counted only a few times. This chain connects TRBV7-9 to TRBJ2-2; unclear D gene. The CDR3 is 15 residues long. Germline V CDR1 and CDR2: SEHNR, FQNEAQ (reference sequence). V was cut by 3 bases and J by 0 bases, with 8 bases left in between. The CDR3 loop is CASSFGGSNTGELFF. CDR3 bases: TGTGCCAGCAGCTTCGGCGGCTCGAACACCGGGGAGCTGTTTTTT.

This clonotype was detected a few times. This chain joins TRBV6-2 or TRBV6-3 and TRBJ2-2; TRBD1 agrees at 10 bases. CDR3 length: 17 amino acids. From germline, CDR1 is MNHEY and CDR2 SVGEGT. V lost 9 bases, J lost 5 bases, and 15 bases stayed unmatched. This chain's CDR3 is CARARQGALFPTGELFF. DNA of the CDR3: TGTGCCAGGGCCAGACAGGGGGCTCTGTTTCCGACCGGGGAGCTGTTTTTT.

Many counts were recorded for this clonotype. The chain combines TRBV11-1 with TRBJ2-7; the D is unclear. This CDR3 has 15 amino acids. V lost 1 base and J lost 5, with 15 bases in between. The germline V gene has CDR1 SGHAT and CDR2 FQDESV (reference sequence). CDR3 sequence (DNA): TGTGCCAGCAGCTTAGAACCGCAGGTCTACCACGAGCAGTACTTC. Protein sequence: CASSLEPQVYHEQYF.